The 10 T cell receptor beta chains reported below all come from one sample, sequenced in a study of T cells in Graves' hyperthyroidism and ophthalmopathy. Amplified regions were TCR beta CDR3 sequences from RNA transcripts. First-round RT-PCR of the TCR CDR3 relied on the HTBI primer set. TCRdb used MiXCR to reprocess the multiplex PCR reads, holding one entry per CDR3 protein. This table has about 380,000 distinct CDR3 sequences, about a fifth appearing once. The specimen sequenced was blood. These receptors were taken from a man in his late teens or twenties with Graves' ophthalmopathy.

This clonotype was seen repeatedly, ten times or more. The chain has TRBV3-1 and TRBJ2-4, with D possibly TRBD2 on 6 matching bases. Germline CDR1 and CDR2: LGHDT and YNNKEL (reference sequence). The ends were cut back, 0 bases at V and 0 bases at J, with 12 bases in the middle. CDR3 length: 17 residues. DNA for the CDR3: TGTGCCAGCAGCCAAGACGCGGGGTCCATAGCCAAAAACATTCAGTACTTC. Residues: CASSQDAGSIAKNIQYF. The whole variable domain, remainder taken from reference TRBV3-1 and TRBJ2-4, is DTAVSQTPKYLVTQMGNDKSIKCEQNLGHDTMYWYKQDSKKFLKIMFSYNNKELIINETVPNRFSPKSPDKAHLNLHINSLELGDSAVYFCASSQDAGSIAKNIQYFGAGTRLSVL.

This clonotype showed up many times. V gene TRBV7-9 combines with J gene TRBJ1-1; possible D gene TRBD1, 5 bases. The CDR3 has 13 residues. The germline V and J ends were trimmed by 3 bases and 10 bases, with 15 bases remaining between them. Germline V gives CDR1 SEHNR, CDR2 FQNEAQ (reference sequence). The CDR3 spells CASSLGTDNRAFF. The CDR3 nucleotides are TGTGCCAGCAGCTTGGGGACCGACAACCGAGCTTTCTTT.

This clonotype was counted many times. The V call is TRBV2, the J call TRBJ2-3; a weak D match, TRBD1 (6 bases). The CDR3 spans 14 residues. Trimming left V 6 bases short and J 0 bases short, with 10 bases between. CDR1 and CDR2 (germline): SNHLY, FYNNEI. CDR3 region: CASRGRGSTDTQYF. The CDR3 DNA is TGTGCCAGCAGGGGTAGGGGGAGCACAGATACGCAGTATTTT.

This clonotype was counted between two and nine times. A clone one base away is much larger, so this may be a read error. The genes are TRBV3-1 and TRBJ2-7, with D possibly matching TRBD1 (6 bases). The V end was cut by 0 bases, the J end by 6 bases, with 12 bases between. Looked up from germline, CDR1 is LGHDT and CDR2 is YNNKEL (reference sequence). This CDR3 comprises 14 residues. The CDR3 region is CASSQEGAGVEQYF. The CDR3 nucleotides read TGTGCCAGCAGCCAAGAAGGGGCAGGGGTCGAGCAGTACTTC.

This clonotype has a handful of counts. The chain couples TRBV4-1 to TRBJ1-4; the match to TRBD1 covers 7 bases. The V gene's germline CDR1 is MGHRA and CDR2 YSYEKL. V dropped 6 bases and J dropped 4; count of bases not matched to a gene: 5. The CDR3 has 14 amino acids. The CDR3 nucleotides are TGCGCCAGCAGATTCCGGGACAGTAATGAAAAACTGTTTTTT. Its translation: CASRFRDSNEKLFF.

The rearrangement uses TRBV15 and TRBJ1-6, with 8 nucleotides matching TRBD1. The CDR3 covers 15 residues. Germline V gene lookup returns CDR1 LNHNV and CDR2 YYDKDF (reference sequence). Germline trimming cut 4 bases from V and 3 bases from J; bases unmatched to any gene: 2. The CDR3 sequence: CATSKTGVYNSPLHF. In nucleotides, the CDR3 is TGTGCCACCAGCAAGACAGGGGTCTATAATTCACCCCTCCACTTT.

This clonotype has ten or more counts. The chain recombines TRBV2 with TRBJ2-7, with 7 bases that match TRBD1. Trimming took 10 bases from V and 3 from J; bases not matched to a gene: 6. Looked up from germline, CDR1 is SNHLY and CDR2 is FYNNEI. CDR3 length equals 12 residues. The CDR3: CAIRDSYYEQYF. The CDR3 DNA is TGTGCCATCCGGGACAGTTACTACGAGCAGTACTTC. The variable domain in full, with the rest retrieved from reference TRBV2 and TRBJ2-7, is EPEVTQTPSHQVTQMGQEVILRCVPISNHLYFYWYRQILGQKVEFLVSFYNNEISEKSEIFDDQFSVERPDGSNFTLKIRSTKLEDSAMYFCAIRDSYYEQYFGPGTRLTVT.

A word on this clonotype: A much larger clone differs from this one at a single base, so this may be a read error. Given the absence of the conserved phenylalanine or tryptophan at the CDR3 end, a read error is likely. V usage is TRBV3-1 and J usage is TRBJ2-7, with TRBD1 identical over 8 bases. In germline, CDR1 is LGHDT, CDR2 YNNKEL (reference sequence). The V and J ends lost 4 bases and 2 bases, in that order; junction bases with no gene match: 4. The CDR3 totals 14 residues. CDR3 bases: TGTGCCAGCAGCCGAGGACAGGGAACCTACGAGCAGTACCTC. It yields the protein CASSRGQGTYEQYL.

This chain uses TRBV27 with TRBJ2-3; D might be TRBD1 (6 bases). The CDR3 totals 15 residues. V was cut by 2 bases and J by 4 bases, with 13 bases left in between. Germline CDR1 is MNHEY and CDR2 is SMNVEV (reference sequence). Written as DNA, the CDR3 is TGTGCCAGCAGTTTAGAACAGGGTCCCCCAGATACGCAGTATTTT. As protein: CASSLEQGPPDTQYF.

This clonotype appeared a few times. This sequence joins TRBV6-1 and TRBJ1-4; 9 bases align to TRBD1. The CDR3 is 16 amino acids. Germline V gene sequence: CDR1 MNHNS, CDR2 SASEGT. With 7 bases clipped from V and 0 bases from J, the junction kept 6 bases outside the gene matches. This CDR3 is CASMKGQGTTNEKLFF. For the CDR3, the DNA is TGTGCCAGCATGAAGGGACAGGGAACAACTAATGAAAAACTGTTTTTT.